This T cell receptor (beta chain) was recovered during a study of early T cells in non-severe SARS-CoV-2 infection (dated by TCRdb to the early 2020s). The study in broad terms: Because TCR sequencing was done on bulk RNA from unsorted whole blood, the alpha and beta chains could not be paired.

Library preparation employed 5' RACE. Sequencing took place on a NextSeq 500. The TCR library protocol attached unique molecular identifiers to individual cDNA molecules to correct for sequencing error and PCR bias. Sequencing covered both TCR alpha and beta chains, and within each sample the abundances of alpha and beta sequences were tightly co-correlated. The authors' pipeline ran thus. Decombinator V4 was used to annotate the V gene, J gene and CDR3 of the TCR sequences. TCRs were defined as expanded if a significant change between any two time points was detected under a Poisson model with p below 0.0001. TCR abundances were normalised to the total number of TCRs sequenced in each sample and reported as counts per million. MAIT TCRs were defined by TRAV1-2 paired with TRAJ12, TRAJ20 or TRAJ33, and iNKT TCRs by TRAV10 paired with TRAJ18. VDJdb, accessed 1 November 2021, was searched for CMV, EBV and SARS-CoV-2 annotated TCRs, with TCRs annotated for multiple antigens excluded. Using fastp trimming at Q25 and MiXCR clonotype assembly, TCRdb reanalyzed the public sequencing data and kept in-frame beta chains. Under each unique CDR3 protein, matching rows form one entry showing the most common genes and DNA. What appears here as the V and J calls and clone size reflects TCRdb's work, not the paper's. The table for this sample lists some 58,000 distinct CDR3 sequences; around 13% of them were counted only once. The leading ten clones occupy roughly 4.2% of the sample.

Overall results and qualifications from the work: VDJdb matching was skewed toward anti-spike CD8 responses and likely underestimated virus-specific expansions, missing private and CD4 specificities.

About this clonotype: Its antigen remains undetermined. Per-base quality was not reported, and no clone a single base away is much larger than it.

Relative to germline, V is 5 bases shorter and J is 1 base shorter, with 15 bases between their ends. The germline V gene (reference sequence) provides CDR1 SEHNR and CDR2 FQNEAQ. Including cysteine and phenylalanine, the CDR3 has 16 amino acids. Only CDR3 DNA remains: 48 bases, in frame from the first base. The study was a case-control design nested within a healthcare worker cohort in London, UK, with weekly nasopharyngeal swab PCR tests and blood sampling. Healthcare workers were enrolled in the week of the UK lockdown, from 23 to 31 March 2020, and were followed every week for up to 16 weeks. The clonotype comes from an adult who was a healthcare worker with PCR-confirmed SARS-CoV-2 infection or an uninfected control (not recorded which). The rearrangement joined TRBV7-9 to TRBJ1-5; the D region possibly corresponds to TRBD1 (6 bases align). The sequenced sample consisted of whole blood. The CDR3 is CASSRGGAESNQPQHF. The DNA sequence reads TGTGCCAGCAGCCGAGGGGGGGCAGAGAGCAATCAGCCCCAGCATTTT.